This T cell receptor beta chain was identified during a study of blood T cell repertoires in COVID-19. Using immunoSEQ multiplex PCR, the repertoire was profiled, and TCRdb retains in-frame clones only, with some absent. The sample lists roughly 220,000 clones, roughly nine tenths occurring once. The sample holds one count of this clone. CDR1 SGHDN and CDR2 FVKESK come from the germline V gene. This CDR3 spans 17 amino acids. Germline trimming cut 0 bases from V and 7 bases from J; bases unmatched to any gene: 7. Adults between roughly 18 and 89 years of age took part from approximately 24 US areas. The specimen was PBMCs or T cells enriched from blood (not recorded which). The receptor's source is a young woman in a cohort exposed to, infected with or recovered from COVID-19 (not recorded which). The chain uses TRBV14 and TRBJ2-1; TRBD2 matches 12 bases. CDR3 region: CASSQDASGGASNEQFF. DNA of the CDR3: TGTGCCAGCAGCCAAGACGCTAGCGGGGGGGCATCGAATGAGCAGTTCTTC. Full variable domain (remainder filled in from reference TRBV14 and TRBJ2-1): EAGVTQFPSHSVIEKGQTVTLRCDPISGHDNLYWYRRVMGKEIKFLLHFVKESKQDESGMPNNRFLAERTGGTYSTLKVQPAELEDSGVYFCASSQDASGGASNEQFFGPGTRLTVL.